This T cell receptor (beta chain) was profiled in a study of blood T cells in healthy people across ages. General observations from the study: In older individuals, TCR beta diversity per million T cells was lower, falling roughly linearly with age.

Germline values: CDR1 ENHRY, CDR2 SYGVKD. The CDR3 loop spans 15 amino acids. V was pared by 4 bases and J by 3 bases, with 16 bases between. Sample-barcoded 5' priming and a J-beta primer mix drove a second PCR of about 7 to 11 cycles. TCRdb re-called the 5' RACE reads through MiXCR, storing one row per CDR3 protein. The sample contains around 1.5 million distinct CDR3 sequences, about 35% of which appear only once. Turning to this clonotype: Its target is unknown.

The chain combines TRBV10-3 with TRBJ2-7, with D maybe TRBD1 (7 bases). This TCR was recovered from a woman aged 30 to 39 in good health. Material for sequencing was blood. The DNA of the CDR3 is TGTGCCATCAGTGGGGAGGACAGGCTCCTCTACGAGCAGTACTTC. Translation: CAISGEDRLLYEQYF.